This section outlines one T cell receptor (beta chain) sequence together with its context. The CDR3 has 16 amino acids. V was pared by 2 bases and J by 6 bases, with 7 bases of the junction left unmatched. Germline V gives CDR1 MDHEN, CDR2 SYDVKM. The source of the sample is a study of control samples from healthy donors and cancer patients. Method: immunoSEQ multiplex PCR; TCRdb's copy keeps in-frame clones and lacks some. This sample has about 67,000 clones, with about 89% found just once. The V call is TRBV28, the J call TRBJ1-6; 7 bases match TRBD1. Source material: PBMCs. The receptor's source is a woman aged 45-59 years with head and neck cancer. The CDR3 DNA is TGTGCCAGCAGTTTACTGAGGGGGACAGCTAATTCACCCCTCCACTTT. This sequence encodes CASSLLRGTANSPLHF.